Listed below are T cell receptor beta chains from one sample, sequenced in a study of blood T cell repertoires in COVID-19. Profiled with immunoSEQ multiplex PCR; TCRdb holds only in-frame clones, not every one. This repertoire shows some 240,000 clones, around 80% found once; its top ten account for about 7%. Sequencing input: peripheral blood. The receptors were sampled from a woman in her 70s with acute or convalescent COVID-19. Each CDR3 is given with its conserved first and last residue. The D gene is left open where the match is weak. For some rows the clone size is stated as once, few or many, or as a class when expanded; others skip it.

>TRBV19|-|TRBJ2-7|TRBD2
TGTGCCAGTAGTATAGGAAGCGGGGGGGCCTACGAGCAGTACTTC
CASSIGSGGAYEQYF
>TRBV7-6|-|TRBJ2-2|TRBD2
TGTGCCAGCAGCCCCACTCAGGCGGGGGGGGCCGGGGAGCTGTTTTTT
CASSPTQAGGAGELFF
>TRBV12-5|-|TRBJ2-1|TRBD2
TGTGCTAGTGGCACGGGACTAGCGGGGGGGACGTCCTACAATGAGCAGTTCTTC
CASGTGLAGGTSYNEQFF
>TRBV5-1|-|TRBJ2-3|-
TGCGCCAGCAGCTTACAGGCTAGCACAGATACGCAGTATTTT
CASSLQASTDTQYF
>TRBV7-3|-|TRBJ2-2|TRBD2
TGTGCCAGCAGCGAGCTAGCGGGGGGCAACACCGGGGAGCTGTTTTTT
CASSELAGGNTGELFF
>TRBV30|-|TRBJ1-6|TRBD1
TGTGCCTGGAGTACGGGACAGGGTAATTCACCCCTCCACTTT
CAWSTGQGNSPLHF
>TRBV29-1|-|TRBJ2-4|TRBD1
TGCAGCGTTGAAGTCTGGACAGGGGTGAACATTCAGTACTTC
CSVEVWTGVNIQYF
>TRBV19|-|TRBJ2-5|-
TGTGCCAGTAGTGAATCTGGCGCAGGCGCGGGGGAGACCCAGTACTTC
CASSESGAGAGETQYF
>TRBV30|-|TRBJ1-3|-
TGTGCCTGGAACTCGGGCTCTGGAAACACCATATATTTT
CAWNSGSGNTIYF
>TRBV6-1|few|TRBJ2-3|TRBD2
TGTGCCAGCAGTGAGGGGGTTCAGCGGGGTACGCAGTATTTT
CASSEGVQRGTQYF
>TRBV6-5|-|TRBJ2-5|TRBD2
TGTGCCACCAGTCTTTCGGGGGGGGGCCAAGAGACCCAGTACTTC
CATSLSGGGQETQYF
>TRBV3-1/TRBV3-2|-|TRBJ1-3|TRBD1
TGTGCCAGCAGCCAGGACAGGAGGGGTCGCATATATTTT
CASSQDRRGRIYF
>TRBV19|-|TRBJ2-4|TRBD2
TGTGCCAGTAGTAAGTCCCCCAGCGGGGGGGCTCTAGCCAAAAACATTCAGTACTTC
CASSKSPSGGALAKNIQYF
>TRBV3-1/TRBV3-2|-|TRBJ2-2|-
TGTGCCAGCAGCGACTTCGGGGGCACCGGGGAGCTGTTTTTT
CASSDFGGTGELFF
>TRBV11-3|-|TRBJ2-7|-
TGTGCCAGCAGCCGCGGGCCCAGAGGGGAGCAGTACTTC
CASSRGPRGEQYF
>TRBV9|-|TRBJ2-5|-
TGTGCCAGCAGCGTAGGGGCGGGAAACCAAGAGACCCAGTACTTC
CASSVGAGNQETQYF
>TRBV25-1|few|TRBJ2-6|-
TGTGCCAGCAGTGATATAACACAAATATCTGGGGCCAACGTCCTGACTTTC
CASSDITQISGANVLTF
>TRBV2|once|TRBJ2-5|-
TGTGCCACCCAGCGGGTTCTGAAGGAGACCCAGTACTTC
CATQRVLKETQYF
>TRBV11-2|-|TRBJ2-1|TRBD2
TGTGCCAGCAGCTTAGGACTAGCGGGGGGCGTTGGCTACAATGAGCAGTTCTTC
CASSLGLAGGVGYNEQFF
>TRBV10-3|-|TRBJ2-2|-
TGTGCCATCAGTGAGTCGACTGGGGGGGCCCGGGAGCTGTTTTTT
CAISESTGGARELFF